This entry features one T cell receptor beta chain sequence. What it binds is unknown. The record originates from a study of Graves' ophthalmopathy and Graves' hyperthyroidism. Study background: The authors collected peripheral blood at initial diagnosis, before any treatment. Findings of the study overall: Most expanded clonotypes in thyroid above 0.001 frequency also showed up in blood.

Researchers took RNA transcripts and amplified TCR beta CDR3 regions from them. HTBI-primed first-round RT-PCR preceded second-round multiplex PCR. TCRdb fed the multiplex PCR reads into MiXCR, producing one record per CDR3 protein. The sample records 500,000 to 800,000 distinct CDR3 sequences, under 50% being singletons. The V end was cut by 3 bases, the J end by 1 base, with 12 bases between. Germline V gene lookup returns CDR1 SGHTA and CDR2 FQGNSA. The CDR3 consists of 15 residues. The specimen sequenced was peripheral blood. This TCR was recovered from an adult man with Graves' ophthalmopathy. V usage is TRBV7-2 and J usage is TRBJ1-1, with D possibly being TRBD1 (5 bases). This CDR3 is CASSFFYTGNTEAFF. The CDR3 DNA is TGTGCCAGCAGCTTTTTTTACACAGGGAACACTGAAGCTTTCTTT.